This TCR beta chain comes out of a study of early T cells in non-severe SARS-CoV-2 infection (dated by TCRdb to 2020 to 2022). With respect to the entire study: Bulk RNA from unsorted whole blood was used for TCR sequencing, so alpha and beta chains could not be paired. The paper as a whole reports these results and caveats: Matching against VDJdb was skewed toward anti-spike CD8 responses, likely underestimated virus-specific expansions, and missed private and CD4 specificities.

In the case of this clonotype: The antigen this receptor binds is unknown. The sample holds no much larger clone one base away, and base qualities are not on file.

Set within a cohort of healthcare workers in London, UK, this nested case-control study involved weekly PCR testing of nasopharyngeal swabs along with blood sampling. Healthcare workers were enrolled in the week of the UK lockdown, from 23 to 31 March 2020, and were followed every week for up to roughly 16 weeks. Library construction relied on 5' RACE. The listed sequencing device is NextSeq 500. In the TCR library protocol, unique molecular identifiers were attached to individual cDNA molecules to correct for PCR bias and sequencing error. TCR alpha and beta chains were both sequenced, and the abundances of alpha and beta sequences in each sample were closely correlated with each other. As for how the authors treated the data: Decombinator V4 was used to annotate the V gene, J gene and CDR3 of the TCR sequences. Expanded TCRs were defined as changing significantly between any two time points under a Poisson model with p below 0.0001. TCR abundances were normalised to the total number of TCRs sequenced per sample and expressed as counts per million. VDJdb, accessed 1 November 2021, was searched for CMV, EBV and SARS-CoV-2 annotated TCRs, excluding TCRs annotated for multiple antigens. TCRdb handled the public reads itself, with Q25 trimming in fastp and clone calling in MiXCR, and kept productive beta chains. Each entry is one CDR3 protein sequence, shown with its most common DNA and genes. The V and J calls were determined by TCRdb, not by the authors. Across this sample there are about 81,000 distinct CDR3 sequences, with around 6% seen only once. Jointly, the top ten make up about 7.8% of the sample.

Specimen: whole blood. This sequence originates from an adult who was a healthcare worker with PCR-confirmed SARS-CoV-2 infection or an uninfected control (not recorded which).

The DNA is TGTGCCAGCAGCCCTCTCAATGGCGTTGGGAGCATGAACACTGAAGCTTTCTTT. This codes for CASSPLNGVGSMNTEAFF. The sequence links TRBV2 to TRBJ1-1; no confident D gene assignment can be made. Reading from cysteine to phenylalanine, the CDR3 counts 18 amino acids. Of all the DNA, just the CDR3 is kept, 54 bases in frame from base 1. Between the V and J ends, shortened by 6 bases and 0 bases respectively, the junction contains 23 bases. CDR1 SNHLY and CDR2 FYNNEI are derived from the germline V gene.